This T cell receptor beta chain appears in the sequencing data of a study of blood T cell repertoires in COVID-19. Participant age was roughly 18 to 90 years, and participants resided in fewer than 30 US areas. Two consecutive negative NP/OP PCR tests, clearance, or resolved symptoms defined Cohort 3 recovery. The CDR3 sequence is 13 residues long. V was clipped by 6 bases and J by 3 bases, with 12 bases between them. Germline-derived CDR1 and CDR2 are SGDLS and YYNGEE. As originally analysed: Amplification with reference gene primers provided the estimates of nucleated cell counts. TCRdb's table, derived via immunoSEQ multiplex PCR, lists solely in-frame clones and lacks some. V and J calls and clone size are copied from that table; D and trimming were computed from the DNA. The sample consists of 150,000 to 200,000 clones, approximately 85% of them appearing once.

This TCR derives from a woman aged 18-29 years who had recovered from COVID-19. Source material: PBMCs or T cells enriched from blood (not recorded which). The J gene is TRBJ1-1, the V gene TRBV9, with D possibly TRBD1 on 6 matching bases. The CDR3 nucleotides are TGTGCCAGCAATCGGGGGGCGGACACTGAAGCTTTCTTT. It yields the protein CASNRGADTEAFF.